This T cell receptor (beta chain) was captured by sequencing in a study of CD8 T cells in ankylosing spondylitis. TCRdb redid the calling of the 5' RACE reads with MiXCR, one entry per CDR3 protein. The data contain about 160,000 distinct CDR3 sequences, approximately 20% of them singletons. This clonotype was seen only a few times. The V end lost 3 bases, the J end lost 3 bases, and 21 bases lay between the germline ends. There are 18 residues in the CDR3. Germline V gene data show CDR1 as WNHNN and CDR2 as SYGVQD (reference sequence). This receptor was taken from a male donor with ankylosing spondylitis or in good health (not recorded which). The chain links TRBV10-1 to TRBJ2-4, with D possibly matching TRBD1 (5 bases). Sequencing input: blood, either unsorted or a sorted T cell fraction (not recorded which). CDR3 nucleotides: TGCGCCAGCAGTGAAGTTTGGCAACTTTGTAGGGGCAAAAACATTCAGTACTTC. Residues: CASSEVWQLCRGKNIQYF.